The present TCR beta chain was sequenced within a study of blood T cell repertoires in COVID-19. Study at large: Samples representing acute and convalescent COVID-19 were sourced from the United States, Italy and Spain. From T cells, B-cell-depleted T cells, or PBMCs came the material, which was cDNA or gDNA.

This CDR3 has 14 amino acids. Germline V gives CDR1 GTSNPN, CDR2 SVGIG (reference sequence). Germline trimming cut 0 bases from V and 7 bases from J; bases unmatched to any gene: 6. Methods used by the authors: Counts of nucleated cells, estimated from reference gene primer amplification, were obtained. Sequencing was performed with immunoSEQ multiplex PCR; in TCRdb, only in-frame clones are kept and a portion is missing. V and J calls and clone size are those listed in that table; D and trimming were worked out from the DNA. The data contain fewer than 300,000 clones, 70% to 90% of them singletons. The J gene is TRBJ1-1, the V gene TRBV30; TRBD1 aligns across 9 bases. Sequenced: peripheral blood. This receptor was taken from a woman in her 40s who had recovered from COVID-19. The CDR3 protein is CAWSVQGAGGEAFF. The CDR3 DNA is TGTGCCTGGAGTGTACAGGGGGCGGGGGGTGAAGCTTTCTTT.